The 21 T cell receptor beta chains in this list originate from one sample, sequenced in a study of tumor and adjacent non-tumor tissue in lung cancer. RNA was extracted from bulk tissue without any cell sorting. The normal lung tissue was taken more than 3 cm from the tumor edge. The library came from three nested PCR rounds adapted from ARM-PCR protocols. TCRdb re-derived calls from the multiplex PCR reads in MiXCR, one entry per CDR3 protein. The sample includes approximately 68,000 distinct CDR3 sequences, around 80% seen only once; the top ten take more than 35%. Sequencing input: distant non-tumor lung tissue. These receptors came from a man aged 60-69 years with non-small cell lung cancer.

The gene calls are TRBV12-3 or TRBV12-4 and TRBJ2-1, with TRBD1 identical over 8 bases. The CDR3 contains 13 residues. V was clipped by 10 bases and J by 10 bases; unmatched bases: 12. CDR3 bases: TGTGCCAACAGCCCTGGACAGGGTGGCGAGCAGTTCTTC. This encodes CANSPGQGGEQFF.

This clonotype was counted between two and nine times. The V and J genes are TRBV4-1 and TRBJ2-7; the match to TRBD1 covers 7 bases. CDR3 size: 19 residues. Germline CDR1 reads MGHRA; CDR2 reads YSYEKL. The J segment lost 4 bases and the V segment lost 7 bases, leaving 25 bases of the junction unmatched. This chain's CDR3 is CASNRKPILNRGWRYEQYF. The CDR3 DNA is TGCGCCAGCAATCGCAAACCCATACTCAACAGGGGTTGGCGGTACGAGCAGTACTTC.

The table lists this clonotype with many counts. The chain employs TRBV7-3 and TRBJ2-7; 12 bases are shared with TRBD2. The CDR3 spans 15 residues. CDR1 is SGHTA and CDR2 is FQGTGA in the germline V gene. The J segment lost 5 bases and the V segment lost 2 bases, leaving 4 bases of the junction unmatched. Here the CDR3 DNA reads TGTGCCAGCAGCTTAGCCGGACTAGCGGGAAACGAGCAGTACTTC. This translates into CASSLAGLAGNEQYF.

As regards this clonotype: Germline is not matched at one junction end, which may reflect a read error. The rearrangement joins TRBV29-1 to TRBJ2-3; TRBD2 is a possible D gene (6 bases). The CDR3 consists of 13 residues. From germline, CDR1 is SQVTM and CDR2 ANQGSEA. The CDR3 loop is CSVEVGGTDTQYF. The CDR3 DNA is TGCAGCGTTGAAGTGGGAGGCACAGATACACAGTATTTT.

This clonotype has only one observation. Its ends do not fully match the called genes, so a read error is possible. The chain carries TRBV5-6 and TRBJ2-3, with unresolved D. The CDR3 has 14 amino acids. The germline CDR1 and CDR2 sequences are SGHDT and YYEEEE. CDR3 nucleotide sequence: TGTGCCAGCAGCACGGCGGAATTCACAGATATGCAGTGTTTT. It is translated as CASSTAEFTDMQCF.

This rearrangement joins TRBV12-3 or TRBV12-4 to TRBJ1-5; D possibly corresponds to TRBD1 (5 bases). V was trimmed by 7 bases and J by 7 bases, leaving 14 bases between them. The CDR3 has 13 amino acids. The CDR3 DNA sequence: TGTGCCAGCATTGGCCAGGGTTGGCAGCCCCAGCATTTT. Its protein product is CASIGQGWQPQHF.

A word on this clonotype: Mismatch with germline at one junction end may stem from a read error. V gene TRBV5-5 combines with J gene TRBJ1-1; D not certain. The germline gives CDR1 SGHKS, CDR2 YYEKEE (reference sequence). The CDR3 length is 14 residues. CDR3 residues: CACSLAEEATEAFF. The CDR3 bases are TGTGCCTGCAGCTTGGCCGAAGAGGCCACTGAAGCTTTCTTT.

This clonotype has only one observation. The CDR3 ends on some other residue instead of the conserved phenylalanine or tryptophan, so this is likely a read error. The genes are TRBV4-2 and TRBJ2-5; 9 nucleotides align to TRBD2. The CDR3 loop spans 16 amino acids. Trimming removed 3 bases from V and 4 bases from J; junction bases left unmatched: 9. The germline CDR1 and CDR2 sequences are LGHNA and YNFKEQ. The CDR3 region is CASSQGISGSGETQYI. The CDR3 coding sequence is TGTGCCAGCAGCCAGGGGATTAGCGGGAGTGGAGAGACCCAGTACATC.

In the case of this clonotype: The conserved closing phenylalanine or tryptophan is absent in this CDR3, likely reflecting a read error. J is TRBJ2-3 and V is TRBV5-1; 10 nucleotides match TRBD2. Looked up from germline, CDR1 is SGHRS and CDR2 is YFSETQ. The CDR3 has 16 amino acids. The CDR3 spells CASGGTSVSRPDMQYL. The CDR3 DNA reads TGCGCCAGCGGAGGGACTAGCGTGAGTAGGCCAGATATGCAGTATTTG.

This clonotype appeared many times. The DNA of the CDR3 is TGTGCCAGCAGCCTAACCCCGTCGAAGGGGATTAATGAAAAACTGTTTTTT. As protein: CASSLTPSKGINEKLFF. The chain employs TRBV6-6 and TRBJ1-4, with D perhaps matching TRBD1 (5 bases). V lost 6 bases, J lost 4 bases, and 21 bases lay in between. The germline gives CDR1 MNHNY, CDR2 SVGAGI (reference sequence). The CDR3 runs 17 residues.

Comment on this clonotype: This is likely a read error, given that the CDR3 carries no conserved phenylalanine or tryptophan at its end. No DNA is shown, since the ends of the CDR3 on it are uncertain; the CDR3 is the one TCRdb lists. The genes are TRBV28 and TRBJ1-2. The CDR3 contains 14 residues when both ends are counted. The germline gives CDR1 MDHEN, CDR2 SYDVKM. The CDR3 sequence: CASSPLGTKNDYTL.

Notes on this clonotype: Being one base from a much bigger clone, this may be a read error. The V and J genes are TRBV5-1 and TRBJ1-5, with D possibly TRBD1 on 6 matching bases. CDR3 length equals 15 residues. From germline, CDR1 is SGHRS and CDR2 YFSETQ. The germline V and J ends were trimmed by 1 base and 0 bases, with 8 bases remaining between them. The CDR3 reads CASSLRGASNQPQHF. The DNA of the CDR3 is TGCGCCAGCAGCTTGAGGGGGGCTAGCAATCAGCCCCAGCATTTT.

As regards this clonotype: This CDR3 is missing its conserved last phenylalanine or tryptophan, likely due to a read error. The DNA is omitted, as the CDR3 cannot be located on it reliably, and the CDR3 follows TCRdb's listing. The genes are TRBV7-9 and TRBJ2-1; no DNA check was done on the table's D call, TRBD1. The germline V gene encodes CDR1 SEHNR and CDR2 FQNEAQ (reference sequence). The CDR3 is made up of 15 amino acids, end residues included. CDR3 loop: CASREVKGHRHEQFL.

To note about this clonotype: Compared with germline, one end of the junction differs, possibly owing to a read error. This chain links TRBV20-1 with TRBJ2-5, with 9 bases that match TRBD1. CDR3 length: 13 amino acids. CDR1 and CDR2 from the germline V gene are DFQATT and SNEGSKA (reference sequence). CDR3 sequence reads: CSAGDRVKETQYF. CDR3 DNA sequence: TGTAGTGCTGGGGACAGGGTGAAAGAGACCCAGTACTTC.

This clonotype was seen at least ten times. The CDR3 loop reads CASSSAPSGNRAGELFF. In nucleotides, the CDR3 is TGTGCCAGCAGCTCCGCCCCTAGCGGAAATCGCGCCGGGGAGCTGTTTTTT. This chain uses TRBV7-8 with TRBJ2-2, with 7 bases matching TRBD2. Germline V gene sequence: CDR1 SGHVS, CDR2 FQNEAQ. With 4 bases clipped from V and 6 bases from J, the junction kept 14 bases outside the gene matches. CDR3 length: 17 residues.

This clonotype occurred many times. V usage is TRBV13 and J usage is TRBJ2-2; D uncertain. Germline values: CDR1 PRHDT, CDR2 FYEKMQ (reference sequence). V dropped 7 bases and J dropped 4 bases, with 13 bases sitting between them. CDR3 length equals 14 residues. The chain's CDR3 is CASTRRDLTGELFF. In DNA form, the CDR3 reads TGTGCCAGCACACGGCGAGACCTCACCGGGGAGCTGTTTTTT.

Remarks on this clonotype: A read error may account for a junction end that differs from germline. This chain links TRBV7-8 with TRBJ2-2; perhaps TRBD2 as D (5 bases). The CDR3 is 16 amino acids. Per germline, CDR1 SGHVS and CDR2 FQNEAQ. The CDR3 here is CAISPKERLLTGELLF. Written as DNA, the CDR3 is TGTGCCATCAGCCCTAAGGAGAGGCTGTTGACCGGGGAGCTGTTGTTT.

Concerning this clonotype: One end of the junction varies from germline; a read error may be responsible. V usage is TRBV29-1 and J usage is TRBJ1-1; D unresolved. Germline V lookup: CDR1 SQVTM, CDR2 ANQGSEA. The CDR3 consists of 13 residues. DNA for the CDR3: TGCAACGTTGGTGAAGGTCAGAACACTGAAGCTTTCTTT. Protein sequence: CNVGEGQNTEAFF.

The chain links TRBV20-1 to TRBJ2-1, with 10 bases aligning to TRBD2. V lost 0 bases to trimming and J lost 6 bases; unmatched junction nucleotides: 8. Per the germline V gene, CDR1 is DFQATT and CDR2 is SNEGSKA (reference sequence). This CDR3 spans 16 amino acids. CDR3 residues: CSARDPRAGGSNEQFF. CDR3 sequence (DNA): TGCAGTGCTAGAGATCCGCGAGCGGGAGGGAGCAATGAGCAGTTCTTC.

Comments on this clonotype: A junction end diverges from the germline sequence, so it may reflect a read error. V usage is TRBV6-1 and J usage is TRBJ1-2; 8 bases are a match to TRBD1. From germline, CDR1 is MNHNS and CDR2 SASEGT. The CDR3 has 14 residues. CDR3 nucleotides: TGTGCCAGCAATGCATCAGGGGGCTTCTATGGCTGCACCTTC. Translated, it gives CASNASGGFYGCTF.

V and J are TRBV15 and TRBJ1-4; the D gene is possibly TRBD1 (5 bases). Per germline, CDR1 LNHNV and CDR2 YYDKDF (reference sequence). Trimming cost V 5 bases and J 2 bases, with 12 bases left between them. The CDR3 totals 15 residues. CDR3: CATSEEGRTNEKLFF. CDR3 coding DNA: TGTGCCACCAGCGAAGAGGGGCGGACTAATGAAAAACTGTTTTTT.